The subject of this entry is one TCR beta chain. cDNA prepared by RNA extraction and subsequent reverse transcription served as the template for sequencing. Assay used: immunoSEQ multiplex PCR; TCRdb lists only in-frame clones, some missing. The data show 95,000 to 100,000 clones, roughly two thirds seen once. These data come from a study of CD8+ T cells in alopecia areata. Looking at the study overall: Treated patients were given 5 to 10 mg oral tofacitinib twice daily.

The treatment denotes: oral pan-JAK inhibitor, 5-10 mg twice daily. The ends were cut back, 5 bases at V and 2 bases at J, with 13 bases in the middle. The CDR3 covers 15 residues. Germline CDR1 is SEHNR and CDR2 is FQNEAQ (reference sequence). The J gene is TRBJ2-4, the V gene TRBV7-9; D is possibly TRBD1 (6 bases). The sequence derives from a human donor with alopecia areata. The source was CD8+ T cells sorted from blood, collected at week 4, from a patient treated with tofacitinib. For the CDR3, the DNA is TGTGCCAGCAGCACCCCCGGGACAACCAAAAACATTCAGTACTTC. It encodes CASSTPGTTKNIQYF.